This TCR beta chain is drawn from a study of cytomegalovirus exposure and HLA in healthy donors. This clone was found once. This CDR3 region has 15 residues. Per the germline V gene, CDR1 is LGHNA and CDR2 is YSLEER. V lost 5 bases, J lost 4 bases, and 8 bases stayed unmatched. The PCR ran on 60 Vbeta and 13 Jbeta primers. TCRdb's copy holds only in-frame clones and misses some; the assay was immunoSEQ multiplex PCR. The sample lists roughly 93,000 clones, 70% to 80% occurring once. The V and J genes are TRBV4-3 and TRBJ2-3, with 8 nucleotides matching TRBD2. The receptor comes from a man under 40 in good health and CMV-seronegative. Sequencing used PBMCs. CDR3 DNA: TGCGCCAGCAGCGACGGGGGGGCGGTATCAGATACGCAGTATTTT. Encoded protein: CASSDGGAVSDTQYF.